This T cell receptor (beta chain) came from a study of vaccination and CD4 T cells after COVID-19. As for the study in general: For control cultures, the treatment was a CEFX pool, an HIV-1 Nef pool, or no peptide. Whole-study results and caveats: In convalescent patients, a median 86.3% of post-vaccine SARS-CoV-2-reactive clones appeared only after vaccination. Spike mono-reactivity held for 304 of 307 vaccine-specific clones in convalescent patients.

As regards this clonotype: No antigen is known for it.

The J segment lost 4 bases and the V segment lost 4 bases, leaving 7 bases of the junction unmatched. The length of the CDR3 is 14 residues. Germline lookup yields CDR1 MNHEY and CDR2 SVGAGI. An Oncomine TCR Beta short-read assay was used to sequence the DNA from cultured CD4+ T cells. TCRdb recomputed calls from the PCR reads with MiXCR, one row per CDR3 protein. The table shows around 20,000 distinct CDR3 sequences, with about 50% occurring only once. Described treatment: approximately 11-day PBMC culture with coronavirus spike peptide pools or control peptides (ViraFEST assay). ViraFEST used peptide pools to expand antigen-specific T cells, then sequenced TCRs.

The TCR sequence derives from a human donor who had recovered from COVID-19. The starting material was CD4+ T cells from blood, cultured in vitro, obtained before SARS-CoV-2 vaccination. The V and J genes are TRBV6-5 and TRBJ2-7, with 7 bases that match TRBD2. The CDR3 sequence is CASSSGGSFYEQYF. Here the CDR3 DNA reads TGTGCCAGCAGTTCAGGCGGGAGTTTTTACGAGCAGTACTTC.